Sequencing of this T cell receptor beta chain was carried out in a study of blood T cell repertoires in COVID-19. The method was immunoSEQ multiplex PCR; TCRdb's version includes in-frame clones alone and lacks a portion of them. Of roughly 250,000 clones in the sample, about nine tenths are singletons; the top ten hold less than 2.5%. This receptor was taken from a woman aged 18-29 years who had recovered from COVID-19. The sequencing input was PBMCs or T cells enriched from blood (not recorded which).

The CDR3 reads CASSQDWGPGELFF. The CDR3 DNA reads as TGCGCCAGCAGCCAAGATTGGGGGCCCGGGGAGCTGTTTTTT. This sequence joins TRBV4-1 and TRBJ2-2; tentative D call: TRBD1 (6 bases). The length of the CDR3 is 14 residues. Germline lookup yields CDR1 MGHRA and CDR2 YSYEKL. V was pared by 0 bases and J by 6 bases, with 8 bases between.